One sample yielded the 10 T cell receptor beta chains listed below, sequenced in a study of CXCR3-negative and CXCR3-positive naive CD8 T cells. Study-level points and caveats: In CXCR3-positive naive cells, the TRB CDR3s were more hydrophobic than in CXCR3-negative naive cells.

Their cognate antigens are unknown. It was by 5' RACE with UMI labels that the TRB cDNA libraries were prepared. TCRdb re-called the 5' RACE reads and gives one entry per CDR3 protein, without DNA. The sample data list about 89,000 distinct CDR3 sequences. The sample consisted of naive CXCR3+ CD8+ T cells from blood. As for subset: CD45RO-CCR7+CD27+CD95- naive CD8+ T cells expressing CXCR3 (TNR3+). Every receptor here comes from a human donor in good health. Some clones in this sample may be carry-over from other donors' samples.

The chain recombines TRBV12-3 or TRBV12-4 with TRBJ2-1. The CDR3 contains 12 residues. CDR3 protein: CASSPRHDEQFF.

This chain joins TRBV4-2 and TRBJ1-1; TCRdb returns TRBD1, unconfirmable since there is no DNA. The CDR3 runs 17 residues. Germline CDR1 is LGHNA and CDR2 is YNFKEQ. The CDR3 region is CASSQDRSFGAATEAFF.

This rearrangement joins TRBV12-5 to TRBJ2-2. This CDR3 has 12 amino acids. In germline, CDR1 is LGHNT, CDR2 FRNRAP. This CDR3 reads CASGLGTGELFF.

The rearrangement joins TRBV20-1 to TRBJ2-3; TCRdb lists TRBD1, though no DNA is available to test this call. This CDR3 comprises 15 residues. Germline V gene lookup returns CDR1 DFQATT and CDR2 SNEGSKA (reference sequence). CDR3 protein: CSARIPGQRTDTQYF.

This chain links TRBV25-1 with TRBJ1-1; TCRdb gives TRBD1 as the D gene, but with no DNA this cannot be confirmed. The germline CDR1 and CDR2 sequences are MGHDK and SYGVNS. The CDR3 spans 15 residues. The chain's CDR3 is CASSVNRETNTEAFF. The full variable domain, completed using reference TRBV25-1 and TRBJ1-1, is EADIYQTPRYLVIGTGKKITLECSQTMGHDKMYWYQQDPGMELHLIHYSYGVNSTEKGDLSSESTVSRIRTEHFPLTLESARPSHTSQYLCASSVNRETNTEAFFGQGTRLTVV.

The chain uses TRBV28 and TRBJ2-5; TCRdb lists TRBD1, though no DNA is available to test this call. The CDR3 is 14 residues long. The V gene's germline CDR1 is MDHEN and CDR2 SYDVKM. The CDR3 reads CASSLPEDEGAQYF.

The J gene is TRBJ2-7, the V gene TRBV25-1. CDR3 size: 13 residues. CDR1 and CDR2 (germline): MGHDK, SYGVNS. CDR3 loop: CASSEFFGYEQYF.

The chain carries TRBV27 and TRBJ1-5; TCRdb calls TRBD1, which cannot be checked without DNA. This CDR3 is built from 13 residues. Germline CDR1 and CDR2: MNHEY and SMNVEV (reference sequence). The CDR3 region is CASSSGSMQPQHF.

V usage is TRBV29-1 and J usage is TRBJ2-1; TCRdb's D call of TRBD1 is untestable without DNA. In germline, CDR1 is SQVTM, CDR2 ANQGSEA. There are 15 residues in the CDR3. CDR3 region: CSVGPVGGEHDEQFF.

The chain couples TRBV4-1 to TRBJ2-1; TCRdb calls TRBD2, which cannot be checked without DNA. Germline lookup yields CDR1 MGHRA and CDR2 YSYEKL. The CDR3 length is 13 residues. CDR3 protein: CASSPPAVNEQFF.